The T cell receptor (beta chain) under discussion was sequenced for a study of OX40 agonist ivuxolimab in advanced cancers. For the study at large: Hepatocellular carcinoma, melanoma, renal cell or head and neck cancer occurred in dose-escalation patients.

Collection of blood occurred at baseline, at cycle 4 day 1, and at cycle 7 day 1. Overall study findings and caveats: Expansion of clones was among the lowest in partial responders at 0.1-3.0 mg/kg. Clonal expansion by week 6 occurred in CD4+ and CD8+ blood T cells (at 0.1 to 3.0 mg/kg).

V shed 6 bases and J 7 bases; nucleotides not matched to a gene: 5. The V gene's germline CDR1 is MNHNS and CDR2 SASEGT. The CDR3 is 14 residues long. Concerning this clone: The antigen is undetermined.

Data came from immunoSEQ multiplex PCR; TCRdb stores just in-frame clones and leaves some out. The table lists 10,000 to 15,000 clones, around nine tenths of them singletons. The clonotype comes from an adult with an advanced solid tumor such as melanoma, head and neck, liver or kidney cancer. Sequencing was performed on CD4+ or CD8+ T cells sorted from blood, taken in a trial of the OX40 agonist ivuxolimab. The chain uses TRBV6-1 and TRBJ2-2, with 10 bases fitting TRBD1. CDR3: CASRGTGVVGELFF. CDR3 DNA: TGTGCCAGCAGGGGGACAGGGGTAGTCGGGGAGCTGTTTTTT.